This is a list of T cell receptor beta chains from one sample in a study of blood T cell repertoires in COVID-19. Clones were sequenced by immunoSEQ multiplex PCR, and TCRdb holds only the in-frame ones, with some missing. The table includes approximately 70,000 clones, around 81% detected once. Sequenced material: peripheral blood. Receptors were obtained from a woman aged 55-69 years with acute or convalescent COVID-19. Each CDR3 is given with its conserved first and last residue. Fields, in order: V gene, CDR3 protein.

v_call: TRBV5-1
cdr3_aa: CASTPTLTGGNYGYTF

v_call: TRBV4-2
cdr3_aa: CASSQVGDDSYEQYF

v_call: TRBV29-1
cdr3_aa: CSVGVGRGTEAFF

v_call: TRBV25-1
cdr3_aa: CASSPPVGSYEQYF

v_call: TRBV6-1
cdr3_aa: CASSELGLGVHGYTF

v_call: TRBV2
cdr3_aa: CASSVDKVNTEAFF

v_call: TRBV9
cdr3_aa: CASSAGTDNTGELFF

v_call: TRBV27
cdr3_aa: CARSPPKPQHF

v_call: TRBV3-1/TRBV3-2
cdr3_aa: CASSQDAEKLFF

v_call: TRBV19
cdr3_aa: CASSRYQVNTGELFF

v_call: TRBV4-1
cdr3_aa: CASSREVGAGLNTEAFF

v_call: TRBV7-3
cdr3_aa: CASSLTEGVDTQYF

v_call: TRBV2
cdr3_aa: CASSEDPGRGNQPQHF

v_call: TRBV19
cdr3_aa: CASSHGTGLNTEAFF

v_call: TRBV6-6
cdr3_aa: CASSPGNTEAFF

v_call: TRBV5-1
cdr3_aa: CASSLGPGASGNTIYF

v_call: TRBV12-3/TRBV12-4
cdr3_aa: CASSFLHTEAFF

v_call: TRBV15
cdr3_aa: CATSRSDRGRRTEAFF

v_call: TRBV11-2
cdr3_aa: CASSLQGANTEAFF

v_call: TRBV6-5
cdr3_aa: CASSPPGYVALHF

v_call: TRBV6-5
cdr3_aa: CASSYSEGGTFF

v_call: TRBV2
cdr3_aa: CASSGRQGAGQPQHF

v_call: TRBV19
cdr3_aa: CASRQGATGELFF

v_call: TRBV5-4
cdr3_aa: CASSSEQGWAEAFF

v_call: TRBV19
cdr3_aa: CASSTRLTSGANVLTF

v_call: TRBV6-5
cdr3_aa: CASSSRLGEKLFF

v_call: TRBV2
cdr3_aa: CASSLDTEAFF

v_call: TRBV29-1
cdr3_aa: CSARRGLNYGYTF

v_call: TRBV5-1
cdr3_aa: CASSLAGWAYGYTF

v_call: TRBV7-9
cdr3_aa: CASSSSNSPLHF

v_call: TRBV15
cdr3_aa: CATSSGQGGQPQHF

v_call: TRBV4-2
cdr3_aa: CASSLQQYGSGNTIYF

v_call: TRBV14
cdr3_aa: CASSQDETAHYGYTF

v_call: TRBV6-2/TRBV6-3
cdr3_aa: CASSPSQNGGFNYGYTF